The present T cell receptor (beta chain) was sequenced within a study of T-cell reconstitution after alpha-beta-depleted transplantation in children. Unmatched junction bases numbered 10, after V lost 4 bases and J lost 5 bases. CDR3 length equals 15 residues. Germline-derived CDR1 and CDR2 are MNHEY and SVGAGI. For TCRbeta, the library was prepared with unique molecular identifiers. TCRdb recomputed calls from the PCR reads with MiXCR, one row per CDR3 protein. The sample includes just under 550,000 distinct CDR3 sequences, about 18% seen only once; the top ten take over 3%. Sequenced material: PBMCs from the stem cell graft donor, taken from the stem cell graft. The TCR sequence derives from a human donor who donated a stem cell graft to a child with acute lymphoblastic leukemia. The chain employs TRBV6-5 and TRBJ1-1; 7 bases are a match to TRBD1. The CDR3 region has the DNA TGTGCCAGCAGTTCCAACCACAGGGGAGAAACTGAAGCTTTCTTT. As protein: CASSSNHRGETEAFF.